This TCR beta chain was identified in a study of cytomegalovirus exposure and HLA in healthy donors. Looking at the study overall: Earlier, 110 million or so unique TCR beta sequences were recovered from 170 million or so T cells by an analysis. Study-wide findings and caveats: When a later analysis compared HLA-associated TCR beta chains with equally common others, the HLA-associated chains turned out to be more clonally expanded and to have lower generation probabilities. The listing of about 150 TCR beta chains classed them as cytomegalovirus-associated.

Amplification used 60 Vbeta primers and 13 Jbeta primers. Generated by immunoSEQ multiplex PCR, the TCRdb table keeps only in-frame clones and is missing some. The top ten hold 0.08% to 0.1% of the sample, which has 150,000 to 250,000 clones, over 65% seen once. Germline V CDR1 and CDR2: SGHRS, YFSETQ. The V gene end was trimmed by 4 bases and the J gene end by 4 bases; junction bases not matched to a gene: 7. The CDR3 totals 15 residues. To note about this clone: The antigen is unknown.

The TCR sequence derives from a boy between 2 and 15 years old in good health and CMV-seronegative. Sequences were obtained from PBMCs. The rearrangement links TRBV5-1 to TRBJ2-1; TRBD2 agrees at 8 bases. CDR3 sequence: CASSPLRGGYNEQFF. DNA of the CDR3: TGCGCCAGCAGCCCCCTCCGGGGGGGATACAATGAGCAGTTCTTC.